The subject of this entry is one T cell receptor (beta chain). The sample belongs to a study of blood T cell repertoires in COVID-19. Study context: Whether acute or convalescent, the COVID-19 samples came from the United States, Italy and Spain. PBMCs, B-cell-depleted T cells, or T cells provided the cDNA or gDNA that made up the material.

Original handling: Reference gene primer amplification gave estimated nucleated cell counts. Sequencing used immunoSEQ multiplex PCR; TCRdb keeps in-frame clones, though not all of them. The V and J calls and clone size are taken from that table; D and trimming were inferred from the DNA. The sample carries some 200,000 clones, roughly four fifths recorded once. This CDR3 has 16 amino acids. Germline CDR1 is LNHDA and CDR2 is SQIVND (reference sequence). Between the trimmed V and J ends, which lost 5 bases and 4 bases, there was a span of 19 bases. The source is a man aged 25 to 45 with active or convalescent COVID-19. This chain links TRBV19 with TRBJ2-3, with a tentative D call TRBD2 (7 bases). Sequencing was performed on peripheral blood. The CDR3 spells CASSLSRGAGADTQYF. CDR3 nucleotide sequence: TGTGCCAGTAGTCTGAGTCGGGGGGCTGGGGCAGATACGCAGTATTTT.